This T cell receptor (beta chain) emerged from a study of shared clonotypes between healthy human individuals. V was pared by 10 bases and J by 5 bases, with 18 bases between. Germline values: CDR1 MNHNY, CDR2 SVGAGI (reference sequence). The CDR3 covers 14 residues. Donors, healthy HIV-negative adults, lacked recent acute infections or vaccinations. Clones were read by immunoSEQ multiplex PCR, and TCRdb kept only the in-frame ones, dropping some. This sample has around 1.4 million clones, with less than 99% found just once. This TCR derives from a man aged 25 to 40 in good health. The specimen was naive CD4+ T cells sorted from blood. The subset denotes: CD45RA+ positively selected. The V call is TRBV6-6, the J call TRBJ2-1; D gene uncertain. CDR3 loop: CATKTGSRNNEQFF. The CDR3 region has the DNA TGTGCCACCAAAACTGGTTCACGGAACAATGAGCAGTTCTTC.